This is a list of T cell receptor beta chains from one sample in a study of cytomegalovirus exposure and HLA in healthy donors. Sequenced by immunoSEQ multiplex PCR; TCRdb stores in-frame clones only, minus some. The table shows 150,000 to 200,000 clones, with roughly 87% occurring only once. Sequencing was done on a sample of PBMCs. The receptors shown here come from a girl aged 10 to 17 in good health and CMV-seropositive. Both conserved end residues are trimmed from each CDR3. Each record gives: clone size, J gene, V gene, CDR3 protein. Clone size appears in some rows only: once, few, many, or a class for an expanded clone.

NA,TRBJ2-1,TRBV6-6,ASNLPQVGEQF
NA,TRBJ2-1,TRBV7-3,ASSVDRGSYNEQF
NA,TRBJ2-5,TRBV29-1,SVEDERETQY
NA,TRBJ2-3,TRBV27,ASSPSGSTDTQY
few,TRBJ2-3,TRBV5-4,ASSSGTSGGTLTDTQY
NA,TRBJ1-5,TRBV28,ASTLRYRGHEPQH
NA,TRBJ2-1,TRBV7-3,ASSYPSSSTRQPYNEQF
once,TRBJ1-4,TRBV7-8,ASSRGPSEKLF
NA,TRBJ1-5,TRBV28,ASSFGVLGLSNQPQH
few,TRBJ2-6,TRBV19,ASSTRRGSGANVLT
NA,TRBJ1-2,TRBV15,ATSRDTRQSPRGYT
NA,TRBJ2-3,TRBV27,ASSLEGGGTDTQY
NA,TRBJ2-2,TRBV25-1,ASSEFRDTGELF
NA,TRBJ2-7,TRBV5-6,ASSWTGSYEQY
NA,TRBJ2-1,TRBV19,ASSRAPTNYNEQF
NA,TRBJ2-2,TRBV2,ASGGDFANTGELF
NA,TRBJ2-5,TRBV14,ASSQERGFSDSQETQY
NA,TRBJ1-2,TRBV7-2,ASSPSWVMGALNYGYT
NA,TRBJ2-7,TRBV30,AGTGQGPTRQY